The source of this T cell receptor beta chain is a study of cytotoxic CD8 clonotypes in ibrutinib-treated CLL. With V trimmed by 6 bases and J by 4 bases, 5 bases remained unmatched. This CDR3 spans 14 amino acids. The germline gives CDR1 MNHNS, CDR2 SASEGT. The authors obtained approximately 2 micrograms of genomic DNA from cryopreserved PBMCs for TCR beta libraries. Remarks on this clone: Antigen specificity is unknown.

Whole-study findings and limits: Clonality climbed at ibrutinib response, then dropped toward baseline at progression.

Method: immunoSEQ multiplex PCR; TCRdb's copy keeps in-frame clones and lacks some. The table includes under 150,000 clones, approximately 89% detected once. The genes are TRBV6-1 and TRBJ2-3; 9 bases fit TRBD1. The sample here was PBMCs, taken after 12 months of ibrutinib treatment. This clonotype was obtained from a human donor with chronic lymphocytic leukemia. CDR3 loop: CASRTGGPADTQYF. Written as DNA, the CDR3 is TGTGCCAGCAGGACAGGGGGGCCAGCAGATACGCAGTATTTT.